A single sample is the source of the 12 T cell receptor beta chains below, sequenced in a study of cytomegalovirus exposure and HLA in healthy donors. Produced via immunoSEQ multiplex PCR; TCRdb's table is partial and in-frame only. Seen here are about 92,000 clones, about 93% observed once, and the top ten hold less than 1.5%. The sequencing sample was made of PBMCs. These receptors were taken from a woman under 40 in good health and CMV-seropositive.

The rearrangement joins TRBV2 to TRBJ2-1; TRBD2 matches 7 bases. The J segment lost 10 bases and the V segment lost 5 bases, leaving 11 bases of the junction unmatched. The CDR3 runs 14 residues. Germline values: CDR1 SNHLY, CDR2 FYNNEI. In DNA, the CDR3 is TGTGCCAGCAGTCCCGGGACTACGGTTGAGGAGCAGTTCTTC. Translating gives CASSPGTTVEEQFF.

The V and J genes are TRBV5-5 and TRBJ2-7; TRBD1 aligns across 7 bases. Germline loops: CDR1 SGHKS, CDR2 YYEKEE (reference sequence). After removal of 0 bases from V and 3 bases from J, the junction contained 0 bases not matched to a gene. This CDR3 region has 13 residues. The CDR3 sequence is CASSLDRGYEQYF. Written as DNA, the CDR3 is TGTGCCAGCAGCTTGGACAGGGGCTACGAGCAGTACTTC.

J is TRBJ1-2 and V is TRBV29-1, with TRBD1 matching over 12 bases. This CDR3 comprises 15 residues. CDR1 is SQVTM and CDR2 is ANQGSEA in the germline V gene. After removal of 7 bases from V and 7 bases from J, the junction contained 13 bases not matched to a gene. CDR3 sequence reads: CSALNPGTGGSGYTF. The CDR3, as DNA: TGCAGCGCCCTGAACCCCGGGACAGGGGGCAGTGGCTACACCTTC.

The chain has TRBV18 and TRBJ1-1; perhaps TRBD1 as D (5 bases). The CDR3 loop spans 14 amino acids. V lost 3 bases and J lost 4, with 12 bases in between. CDR1 is KGHSH, CDR2 LQKENI, per germline. CDR3 sequence (DNA): TGTGCCAGCTCACCCCAGAGGGGAGGCACTGAAGCTTTCTTT. Its translation: CASSPQRGGTEAFF.

The rearrangement links TRBV30 to TRBJ2-7; 9 bases align to TRBD1. Trimming at V came to 5 bases and at J to 3 bases, leaving 5 bases not matched to a gene. Germline V gene lookup returns CDR1 GTSNPN and CDR2 SVGIG (reference sequence). This CDR3 contains 13 residues. The CDR3 nucleotides read TGTGCCTGGGGGACAGGGACAAACTACGAGCAGTACTTC. Translation gives CAWGTGTNYEQYF.

The chain couples TRBV9 to TRBJ2-5; weak D call: TRBD2 (6 bases). Trimming stripped 4 bases from V and 4 bases from J, with 17 bases between. The CDR3 has 15 amino acids. From germline, CDR1 is SGDLS and CDR2 YYNGEE. The CDR3 region has the DNA TGTGCCAGCAGCCAGACTGGAGGGATTACAGAGACCCAGTACTTC. Protein sequence: CASSQTGGITETQYF.

A single count supports this clone. The CDR3 DNA reads TGTGCCAGCGACCCTGAAGCGGCAGCCAACAATGAGCAGTTCTTC. This gives the protein CASDPEAAANNEQFF. The chain links TRBV6-6 to TRBJ2-1; D might be TRBD2 (5 bases). The germline V gene has CDR1 MNHNY and CDR2 SVGAGI (reference sequence). CDR3 length: 15 residues. Trimming took 8 bases from V and 5 from J, leaving 19 bases between them.

The chain combines TRBV5-6 with TRBJ2-3, with 11 nucleotides matching TRBD2. The CDR3 is 15 amino acids. CDR1 SGHDT and CDR2 YYEEEE come from the germline V gene. V shed 4 bases, J shed 3 bases, and the junction held 4 bases outside the gene matches. The CDR3 nucleotides read TGTGCCAGCAGCCTACGACTAGCGGGAACAGATACGCAGTATTTT. It encodes CASSLRLAGTDTQYF.

The chain links TRBV19 to TRBJ2-7, with D uncertain. The CDR3 consists of 14 residues. Germline CDR1 and CDR2: LNHDA and SQIVND (reference sequence). V lost 3 bases to trimming and J lost 2 bases, with 11 bases between them. CDR3 bases: TGTGCCAGTAGTATGGGCCTTTTCACCTACGAGCAGTACTTC. Encoded protein: CASSMGLFTYEQYF.

The chain couples TRBV28 to TRBJ2-4, with TRBD1 matching 7 bases. V lost 5 bases and J lost 1; bases outside the gene matches: 5. CDR1 and CDR2 from the germline V gene are MDHEN and SYDVKM. The CDR3 has 15 amino acids. The CDR3 nucleotides read TGTGCCAGCAGTACTCCGGGACAGGCCAAAAACATTCAGTACTTC. Translation gives CASSTPGQAKNIQYF.

J is TRBJ2-1 and V is TRBV21-1; the tabulated D call, TRBD1, remains unverified against the DNA. TRBV21-1 has pseudogene status. The CDR3 is 15 residues long. The CDR3 DNA sequence: TGTGCCAGCAGCTTGACAGGGGAGCCCTACAATGAGCAGTTCTTC. Its protein product is CASSLTGEPYNEQFF.

The genes are TRBV11-3 and TRBJ2-1, with D possibly being TRBD2 (6 bases). CDR3 length equals 15 residues. Germline CDR1 reads SGHNT; CDR2 reads YENEEA. V shed 4 bases and J shed 4 bases, with 14 bases lying between them. The CDR3 nucleotides are TGTGCCAGCAGCTCCCATAGCGGAGTTTACAATGAGCAGTTCTTC. Its protein product is CASSSHSGVYNEQFF.